The rows below give T cell receptor beta chains drawn from one sample of a study of shared clonotypes between healthy human individuals. The data were produced by immunoSEQ multiplex PCR, yet TCRdb's version contains in-frame clones alone and is incomplete. The sample lists 550,000 to 850,000 clones; around 67% were seen once. Material for sequencing was memory CD4+ T cells sorted from blood. These receptors all stem from a woman aged 30 to 39 in good health. CDR3s include the opening cysteine and the closing phenylalanine or tryptophan. A D gene is named only where the DNA matches it firmly. Size values are once, few and many counts, or a class for expanded clones, and some rows have none.

CASSARSSGSGEQYF	TGTGCCAGCAGTGCTCGATCTAGCGGGAGTGGCGAGCAGTACTTC	TRBD2	TRBJ2-7	TRBV25-1	-
CSVLLPATNEKLFF	TGCAGCGTCCTGCTTCCCGCAACTAATGAAAAACTGTTTTTT	-	TRBJ1-4	TRBV29-1	-
CASSPGGYGTDTQYF	TGTGCCAGCAGCCCCGGGGGTTACGGCACAGATACGCAGTATTTT	-	TRBJ2-3	TRBV11-2	-
CASSRDEGSQYF	TGTGCCAGCAGCCGAGATGAAGGGAGCCAGTACTTC	-	TRBJ2-7	TRBV5-4	-
CSVGFSYEQYF	TGCAGTGTTGGGTTCTCCTACGAGCAGTACTTC	-	TRBJ2-7	TRBV20-1	-
CSAYRGEKLFF	TGCAGTGCTTACAGGGGTGAAAAACTGTTTTTT	TRBD1	TRBJ1-4	TRBV20-1	few
CASSADRGHQPQHF	TGTGCCAGCAGTGCTGATCGGGGGCATCAGCCCCAGCATTTT	-	TRBJ1-5	TRBV6-6	-
CASSLLSGNEQFF	TGTGCCAGCAGCTTACTTAGCGGTAATGAGCAGTTCTTC	-	TRBJ2-1	TRBV7-2	-
CASSLRAYSDRTSNTGELFF	TGTGCCAGCAGCTTACGCGCTTACTCGGACAGGACCTCGAACACCGGGGAGCTGTTTTTT	TRBD1	TRBJ2-2	TRBV7-3	few
CASSYSGKSETQYF	TGTGCCAGCAGTTACTCGGGGAAGTCGGAGACCCAGTACTTC	-	TRBJ2-5	TRBV6-5	-
CASSLGQKDTIYF	TGTGCCAGCAGCTTAGGTCAGAAGGACACCATATATTTT	-	TRBJ1-3	TRBV7-2	-
CASSKGQAMGYEQYF	TGTGCCAGTAGTAAAGGACAGGCGATGGGCTACGAGCAGTACTTC	TRBD1	TRBJ2-7	TRBV19	-
CATTTGGTGTGELFF	TGTGCCACCACAACGGGAGGTACAGGCACCGGGGAGCTGTTTTTT	TRBD2	TRBJ2-2	TRBV10-3	-
CASSTGASGTGYQETQYF	TGTGCCAGCAGCACCGGGGCTAGCGGGACAGGGTACCAAGAGACCCAGTACTTC	-	TRBJ2-5	TRBV9	-
CASSVGRATNTEAFF	TGTGCCAGCAGCGTAGGACGGGCGACGAACACTGAAGCTTTCTTT	-	TRBJ1-1	TRBV7-6	-
CASSQGMDREAFF	TGTGCCAGCAGCCAAGGAATGGACCGAGAAGCTTTCTTT	-	TRBJ1-1	TRBV16	-
CASSLGLGLNTEAFF	TGTGCCAGCAGCTTGGGTCTGGGACTGAACACTGAAGCTTTCTTT	-	TRBJ1-1	TRBV5-6	-
CASSPPRGQGNGGYTF	TGTGCCAGCAGTCCCCCAAGGGGACAGGGAAATGGAGGCTACACCTTC	TRBD1	TRBJ1-2	TRBV2	-
CASSQDGQGRGQPQHF	TGCGCCAGCAGCCAGGACGGACAGGGGCGAGGTCAGCCCCAGCATTTT	TRBD1	TRBJ1-5	TRBV4-1	-
CASSLVGRNTGELFF	TGCGCCAGCAGCTTGGTGGGGAGGAACACCGGGGAGCTGTTTTTT	-	TRBJ2-2	TRBV5-1	-
CASSTPGTKGEQYF	TGTGCCAGCAGCACCCCCGGGACTAAAGGCGAGCAGTACTTC	TRBD2	TRBJ2-7	TRBV7-9	-
CAISESRTDSYEQYF	TGTGCCATCAGTGAGTCAAGGACCGATTCCTACGAGCAGTACTTC	-	TRBJ2-7	TRBV10-3	-
CASSGSSGELFF	TGTGCCAGCAGTGGCTCAAGCGGGGAGCTGTTTTTT	-	TRBJ2-2	TRBV25-1	-
CASSLQTPFSGRANNEQFF	TGTGCCAGCAGTTTACAAACCCCCTTCAGCGGGAGGGCTAACAATGAGCAGTTCTTC	TRBD2	TRBJ2-1	TRBV27	-
CASSPAGVGDTQYF	TGTGCCAGCAGCCCAGCGGGAGTTGGAGATACGCAGTATTTT	TRBD2	TRBJ2-3	TRBV5-4	-
CASSPNRENNEQFF	TGTGCCAGCAGCCCTAATCGGGAAAACAATGAGCAGTTCTTC	-	TRBJ2-1	TRBV6-6	few
CASSLFTEGEQYF	TGTGCCAGCAGCTTATTTACCGAGGGCGAGCAGTACTTC	-	TRBJ2-7	TRBV7-9	-
CASSFGGVGGRLREQYF	TGTGCCAGCAGCTTTGGTGGGGTCGGGGGCCGGCTGCGCGAGCAGTACTTC	-	TRBJ2-7	TRBV5-4	-
CAISGDSSNQPQHF	TGTGCCATCAGTGGGGACAGTAGCAATCAGCCCCAGCATTTT	TRBD1	TRBJ1-5	TRBV10-3	-
CASSLKLGQGPNYGYTF	TGTGCCAGTAGTCTTAAATTGGGACAGGGGCCCAACTATGGCTACACCTTC	TRBD1	TRBJ1-2	TRBV19	-